Each of the 14 T cell receptor beta chains below was sequenced from the same sample in a study of graft-versus-host responses after intestinal transplantation. Profiled with immunoSEQ multiplex PCR; TCRdb holds only in-frame clones, not every one. Here the sample spans over 15,000 clones, 33% being singletons. The specimen was alloreactive CD4+ T cells from a mixed lymphocyte reaction culture, collected before intestinal transplant. The subset denotes: CFSE-low proliferating T cells sorted from roughly six-day pre-transplant mixed lymphocyte reaction (GvH or HvG direction). These receptors were collected from a human patient who received an intestinal transplant.

A single count supports this clone. The rearrangement joins TRBV27 to TRBJ1-1; 9 bases are a match to TRBD1. The V gene end was trimmed by 7 bases and the J gene end by 1 base; junction bases not matched to a gene: 4. The CDR3 spans 14 residues. Germline values: CDR1 MNHEY, CDR2 SMNVEV (reference sequence). CDR3 amino acids: CASKEGQGNTEAFF. Here the CDR3 DNA reads TGTGCCAGCAAGGAGGGACAGGGGAACACTGAAGCTTTCTTT.

This clone was seen more than once but under ten times. The CDR3 DNA follows: TGTGCCAGCAGCTTGCCGGGACAGGGGAGGCACGAGCAGTACTTC. It codes for CASSLPGQGRHEQYF. V gene TRBV5-6 combines with J gene TRBJ2-7; 10 positions agree with TRBD1. The germline V gene encodes CDR1 SGHDT and CDR2 YYEEEE. This CDR3 has 15 amino acids. With 1 base clipped from V and 5 bases from J, the junction kept 6 bases outside the gene matches.

This clone has a handful of counts. This chain joins TRBV6-5 and TRBJ1-1, with 7 bases identical to TRBD1. Germline loops: CDR1 MNHEY, CDR2 SVGAGI. V lost 4 bases and J lost 3; bases outside the gene matches: 5. CDR3 size: 14 residues. CDR3 coding DNA: TGTGCCAGCAGTTTTGGGCAGGGGGACACTGAAGCTTTCTTT. It codes for CASSFGQGDTEAFF.

The V gene is TRBV28, the J gene TRBJ2-7; no firm D call. In germline, CDR1 is MDHEN, CDR2 SYDVKM. V was cut by 5 bases and J by 4 bases, with 12 bases left in between. The CDR3 loop spans 13 amino acids. The CDR3: CASSIFRLYEQYF. DNA of the CDR3: TGTGCCAGCAGTATTTTCAGGTTGTACGAGCAGTACTTC.

This clone turned up a few times. The chain employs TRBV30 and TRBJ1-5; D is unclear. Trimming cost V 0 bases and J 0 bases, with 6 bases left between them. This CDR3 is 14 amino acids long. Germline-derived CDR1 and CDR2 are GTSNPN and SVGIG (reference sequence). CDR3 protein: CAWSVPNSNQPQHF. CDR3 in DNA: TGTGCCTGGAGTGTGCCGAATAGCAATCAGCCCCAGCATTTT.

This clone was counted a few times. One junction end does not reproduce the germline sequence, and a read error may be involved. This chain links TRBV5-1 with TRBJ2-7; 9 positions agree with TRBD1. Germline CDR1 is SGHRS and CDR2 is YFSETQ. CDR3 length: 17 amino acids. CDR3 in amino acids: CASSLDGSGQGSHEQYF. CDR3 DNA sequence: TGCGCCAGCAGCTTGGACGGTTCGGGACAGGGCTCCCACGAGCAGTACTTC.

The table lists this clone with a few counts. The V and J genes are TRBV2 and TRBJ1-6, with TRBD1 as a possible D gene (6 bases). This CDR3 has 16 residues. V was cut by 6 bases and J by 7 bases, with 19 bases left in between. Germline V gives CDR1 SNHLY, CDR2 FYNNEI. The CDR3 coding sequence is TGTGCCAGCAGGCCCCTCCCACAGGGTCTGAATTCACCCCTCCACTTT. It yields the protein CASRPLPQGLNSPLHF.

The chain employs TRBV4-1 and TRBJ2-3, with a possible D match to TRBD2 (6 bases). Trimming cost V 4 bases and J 5 bases, with 16 bases left between them. Germline V gives CDR1 MGHRA, CDR2 YSYEKL. The CDR3 consists of 15 residues. In DNA form, the CDR3 reads TGCGCCAGCAGCCGATCTCTCCGGGGGTTAGATACGCAGTATTTT. It is translated as CASSRSLRGLDTQYF.

This sequence joins TRBV6-5 and TRBJ2-5, with 7 bases identical to TRBD1. The germline V gene has CDR1 MNHEY and CDR2 SVGAGI. After removal of 4 bases from V and 4 bases from J, the junction contained 9 bases not matched to a gene. The CDR3 runs to 15 residues. Here the CDR3 reads CASSSPGQLGETQYF. Here the CDR3 DNA reads TGTGCCAGCAGTTCCCCGGGACAGCTCGGAGAGACCCAGTACTTC.

The chain combines TRBV13 with TRBJ1-1; D unresolved. Germline CDR1 and CDR2: PRHDT and FYEKMQ (reference sequence). Trimming took 6 bases from V and 5 from J, leaving 4 bases between them. This CDR3 has 10 residues. The CDR3 region has the DNA TGTGCCAGCAGTCGTACTGAAGCTTTCTTT. Its translation is CASSRTEAFF.

This clone was seen only a few times. The chain is built from TRBV6-5 and TRBJ2-7; D uncertain. Germline loops: CDR1 MNHEY, CDR2 SVGAGI. The CDR3 is made up of 15 amino acids. V lost 2 bases and J 2 bases, leaving 13 bases between the germline ends. In DNA, the CDR3 is TGTGCCAGCAGTTACCTTTTGGAGCTCCCCTACGAGCAGTACTTC. As protein: CASSYLLELPYEQYF.

This clone has just one count. The chain links TRBV9 to TRBJ2-3; no clear D. V lost 1 base and J lost 2, with 5 bases in between. The CDR3 sequence is 13 residues long. Per germline, CDR1 SGDLS and CDR2 YYNGEE. The CDR3 loop reads CASSVLSTDTQYF. In DNA form, the CDR3 reads TGTGCCAGCAGCGTATTGTCCACAGATACGCAGTATTTT.

The chain uses TRBV19 and TRBJ1-2; D is unclear. The V gene lost 0 bases and the J gene lost 8 bases, with 13 bases spanning the gap. In germline, CDR1 is LNHDA, CDR2 SQIVND (reference sequence). This CDR3 contains 14 residues. The CDR3 here is CASSIEDGGGGYTF. The DNA for the CDR3 is TGTGCCAGTAGTATAGAAGATGGAGGAGGCGGCTACACCTTC.

V gene TRBV5-4 combines with J gene TRBJ1-5; 7 nucleotides line up with TRBD1. The CDR3 is 15 amino acids. Germline V lookup: CDR1 SGHNT, CDR2 YYREEE (reference sequence). Losses at the gene ends were 5 bases for V and 1 base for J; bases not matched to a gene: 6. The CDR3 spells CASRDKTGSNQPQHF. The CDR3 nucleotides are TGTGCCAGCAGAGATAAGACAGGGAGCAATCAGCCCCAGCATTTT.